This is a list of T cell receptor beta chains from one sample in a study of cytomegalovirus exposure and HLA in healthy donors. The assay was immunoSEQ multiplex PCR, and TCRdb's table has in-frame clones only and misses some. This table holds 200,000 to 250,000 clones, approximately 88% found once. The sequenced sample was PBMCs. These receptors were taken from a boy between 2 and 10 years old in good health and CMV-seronegative. Both conserved end residues are part of each CDR3. A D gene is named only where the DNA matches it firmly. Some rows have no size entry. The others give once, few or many, or a class for an expanded clone.

V gene,J gene,D gene,clone size,CDR3 DNA,CDR3 protein
TRBV19,TRBJ2-3,.,.,TGTGCCAGTAGCCTTAACCGGGGAACCACAGATACGCAGTATTTT,CASSLNRGTTDTQYF
TRBV11-2,TRBJ2-7,.,once,TGTGCCAGCAGCTTAGGAGGGGGGGAATACGAGCAGTACTTC,CASSLGGGEYEQYF
TRBV30,TRBJ1-4,TRBD1,.,TGTGCCTGGAGTAGGACAGGAGGGAATGAAAAACTGTTTTTT,CAWSRTGGNEKLFF
TRBV27,TRBJ1-5,TRBD1,.,TGTGCCAGCAGTTTATCGAGGGGGCTCTTTTATATGGAGTTCCCCTTTCATGGCAATCAGCCCCAGCATTTT,CASSLSRGLFYMEFPFHGNQPQHF
TRBV11-3,TRBJ2-7,.,.,TGTGCCAGCAGCTTAGCAGGGGCCTACGAGCAGTACTTC,CASSLAGAYEQYF
TRBV6-4,TRBJ2-2,.,.,TGTGCCAGCAGTGAGGGCCTCGATACCGGGGAGCTGTTTTTT,CASSEGLDTGELFF
TRBV5-4,TRBJ2-2,TRBD1,.,TGTGCCAGCAGCCCCCTACCAGGGGGCGGCGGGGAGCTGTTTTTT,CASSPLPGGGGELFF
TRBV7-2,TRBJ2-7,TRBD1,.,TGTGCCAGCAGCTTGCGACAGGGGGCTGACTACGAGCAGTACTTC,CASSLRQGADYEQYF
TRBV6-1,TRBJ2-2,TRBD2,.,TGTGCCAGCAAGGCGGGAGTCACCGGGGAGCTGTTTTTT,CASKAGVTGELFF
TRBV5-4,TRBJ1-1,.,few,TGTGCCAGCAGCCGACTAGGGGACACTGAAGCTTTCTTT,CASSRLGDTEAFF
TRBV7-2,TRBJ2-1,.,.,TGTGCCAGCAGCTTAGGACTAGACAGCAATGAGCAGTTCTTC,CASSLGLDSNEQFF
TRBV29-1,TRBJ2-7,.,.,TGCAGCGTTGTTGGAGGGCGGGATGGACCCTACGAGCAGTACTTC,CSVVGGRDGPYEQYF
TRBV7-2,TRBJ2-7,TRBD2,.,TGTGCCAGCAGCTCGGGACTAGCGGATTTACTTTTCTACGAGCAGTACTTC,CASSSGLADLLFYEQYF
TRBV5-1,TRBJ2-3,.,.,TGCGCCAGCAGCTTGGGACAGGGAGGTGCGACAGATACGCAGTATTTT,CASSLGQGGATDTQYF
TRBV27,TRBJ2-7,.,.,TGTGCCAGCCACCAGACAGGCTCCTACGAGCAGTACTTC,CASHQTGSYEQYF
TRBV10-3,TRBJ2-7,.,.,TGTGCCATCAGTTCTATAGAAATCCCCTACGAGCAGTACTTC,CAISSIEIPYEQYF
TRBV10-3,TRBJ1-1,.,.,TGTGCCATCAGTGAGCTGACGGCGGGCACTGAAGCTTTCTTT,CAISELTAGTEAFF
TRBV11-2,TRBJ2-1,TRBD2,.,TGTGCCAGCAGCTTGCTGGGACTAGCGGGAGTGGATGAGCAGTTCTTC,CASSLLGLAGVDEQFF
TRBV30,TRBJ2-5,.,.,TGTGCCTGGAGTGACAGGCTTTTTTCGGAATCTAAGCAGTACTTC,CAWSDRLFSESKQYF
TRBV27,TRBJ2-7,TRBD2,few,TGTGCCAGCAGTTTGACTAGCGGGAACTACGAGCAGTACTTC,CASSLTSGNYEQYF
TRBV7-9,TRBJ1-1,TRBD1,.,TGTGCCAGCAGCTCCGACAGGGGCCCGATAGGCACTGAAGCTTTCTTT,CASSSDRGPIGTEAFF
TRBV6-5,TRBJ2-7,TRBD2,.,TGTGCCAGCAGGTCGGGACTAGCGGGAGCCTACGAGCAGTACTTC,CASRSGLAGAYEQYF
TRBV6-6,TRBJ2-7,TRBD1,few,TGTGCCAGCAGTTCCACCAGGGACAGGGGTTCCTACGAGCAGTACTTC,CASSSTRDRGSYEQYF
TRBV7-3,TRBJ2-1,TRBD2,.,TGTGCCAGCAGCTTAAAAGCGGGAGACGAAGAGTTCTTC,CASSLKAGDEEFF
TRBV4-2,TRBJ1-1,TRBD1,.,TGTGCCAGCAGCCAAGCCGAACAGGGGGCGATGAACACTGAAGCTTTCTTT,CASSQAEQGAMNTEAFF
TRBV15,TRBJ2-7,.,.,TGTGCCACCAGCAGAGGGACAGCCACCTACGAGCAGTACTTC,CATSRGTATYEQYF
TRBV7-6,TRBJ1-2,TRBD1,.,TGTGCCAGCAGTCCGGGACAGGGCATACTCAACTATGGCTACACCTTC,CASSPGQGILNYGYTF
TRBV13,TRBJ2-5,TRBD2,.,TGTGCCAGCAGCTTAGGACTAGCGGGGGCGGAGACCCAGTACTTC,CASSLGLAGAETQYF
TRBV21-1,TRBJ2-1,.,.,TGTGCCAGCAGCAAAGGGGACAGTCCTAATGAGCAGTTCTTC,CASSKGDSPNEQFF
TRBV5-1,TRBJ2-5,TRBD2,.,TGCGCCAGCAGCTCCGGGACTAGCGGGAGATCAAGGGAGGAGCAGTACTTC,CASSSGTSGRSREEQYF
TRBV6-6,TRBJ1-2,TRBD1,few,TGTGCCAGCAGTCCCGGACAGGCTGGTGGCTACACCTTC,CASSPGQAGGYTF
TRBV6-5,TRBJ1-5,TRBD1,.,TGTGCCAGCAGTAGGACAGGGAGGAATCAGCCCCAGCATTTT,CASSRTGRNQPQHF
TRBV6-1,TRBJ1-2,.,.,TGTGCCAGCAGTGAAGAGGCGACGGCGGGTGGCTACACCTTC,CASSEEATAGGYTF
TRBV4-1,TRBJ1-5,.,few,TGCGCCAGCAGCCTTCTGGACAGCGACAATCAGCCCCAGCATTTT,CASSLLDSDNQPQHF
TRBV6-5,TRBJ2-3,TRBD2,.,TGTGCCAGCAGAAGGGTGGATAGCGGGACAGATACGCAGTATTTT,CASRRVDSGTDTQYF